These 19 T cell receptor beta chains were all obtained from the same sample, sequenced in a study of blood T cell repertoires in COVID-19. Sequenced by immunoSEQ multiplex PCR; TCRdb stores in-frame clones only, minus some. Among a few hundred thousand clones listed, around 90% were seen once. Sample: peripheral blood. The source of these receptors is a man younger than 30 with COVID-19, enrolled during active disease.

This clone was observed a single time. The V gene is TRBV28, the J gene TRBJ2-7, with 9 bases identical to TRBD1. The germline CDR1 and CDR2 sequences are MDHEN and SYDVKM. This CDR3 has 14 amino acids. The J segment lost 5 bases and the V segment lost 5 bases, leaving 7 bases of the junction unmatched. CDR3 protein: CASSPNRGPNEQYF. For the CDR3, the DNA is TGTGCCAGCAGTCCCAACAGGGGGCCAAACGAGCAGTACTTC. The full variable domain, completed using reference TRBV28 and TRBJ2-7, is DVKVTQSSRYLVKRTGEKVFLECVQDMDHENMFWYRQDPGLGLRLIYFSYDVKMKEKGDIPEGYSVSREKKERFSLILESASTNQTSMYLCASSPNRGPNEQYFGPGTRLTVT.

The chain has TRBV6-5 and TRBJ1-1; D is uncertain. The ends were cut back, 0 bases at V and 3 bases at J, with 14 bases in the middle. There are 16 residues in the CDR3. The germline gives CDR1 MNHEY, CDR2 SVGAGI. The CDR3 DNA sequence: TGTGCCAGCAGTTACTCGAGCAGGTACATGGACACTGAAGCTTTCTTT. Protein: CASSYSSRYMDTEAFF.

J is TRBJ2-3 and V is TRBV5-1; D not resolved. Germline-derived CDR1 and CDR2 are SGHRS and YFSETQ. V lost 0 bases to trimming and J lost 1 base, with 9 bases between them. The CDR3 has 15 residues. In DNA, the CDR3 is TGCGCCAGCAGCTTGGAGGAGCCGGGCACAGATACGCAGTATTTT. This gives the protein CASSLEEPGTDTQYF.

The table lists this clone with a count of one. This chain uses TRBV4-1 with TRBJ1-2, with TRBD1 identical over 7 bases. CDR3 length: 14 amino acids. The V gene's germline CDR1 is MGHRA and CDR2 YSYEKL. Trimming took 4 bases from V and 9 from J; bases not matched to a gene: 11. DNA of the CDR3: TGCGCCAGCAGCCCCGTAGGACAGGTTATTAGCTACACCTTC. This sequence encodes CASSPVGQVISYTF.

V usage is TRBV29-1 and J usage is TRBJ2-5; TRBD2 is a possible D gene (6 bases). Trimming removed 4 bases from V and 5 bases from J, with 17 bases in between. Per the germline V gene, CDR1 is SQVTM and CDR2 is ANQGSEA. CDR3 length: 14 amino acids. The CDR3, as DNA: TGCAGCGTTGCCCGTGGGGCAGGGAGGGAGACCCAGTACTTC. Amino acids: CSVARGAGRETQYF.

V and J are TRBV12-3 or TRBV12-4 and TRBJ2-1; D remains unclear. The CDR3 covers 13 residues. Trimming removed 5 bases at V and 10 bases at J, with 15 bases between. CDR3 sequence: CASSPRTAEEQFF. The CDR3, as DNA: TGTGCCAGCAGTCCAAGAACCGCTGAGGAGCAGTTCTTC.

The chain couples TRBV6-5 to TRBJ2-7; TRBD2 might be the D (6 bases). V lost 5 bases and J lost 3, with 11 bases in between. The CDR3 spans 13 residues. Germline CDR1 reads MNHEY; CDR2 reads SVGAGI. The CDR3 protein is CASSTERVYEQYF. CDR3 in DNA: TGTGCCAGCAGTACAGAGCGGGTCTACGAGCAGTACTTC.

The V and J genes are TRBV6-5 and TRBJ1-6, with TRBD1 matching 7 bases. This CDR3 has 15 amino acids. V shed 5 bases and J 4 bases; nucleotides not matched to a gene: 5. The germline V gene encodes CDR1 MNHEY and CDR2 SVGAGI. The CDR3 nucleotides are TGTGCCAGCAGTCGACCACAGGGGTATAATTCACCCCTCCACTTT. This sequence encodes CASSRPQGYNSPLHF.

This clone appeared a single time. The chain has TRBV30 and TRBJ1-4; 8 nucleotides match TRBD1. The CDR3 length is 15 residues. Germline CDR1 is GTSNPN and CDR2 is SVGIG (reference sequence). V lost 0 bases, J lost 7 bases, and 7 bases stayed unmatched. The CDR3 protein is CAWSVRSGGPEKLFF. The CDR3 DNA reads as TGTGCCTGGAGTGTACGGTCAGGGGGCCCTGAAAAACTGTTTTTT.

This rearrangement joins TRBV11-3 to TRBJ2-1; D is possibly TRBD2 (6 bases). The V gene's germline CDR1 is SGHNT and CDR2 YENEEA. The CDR3 consists of 16 residues. Trimming stripped 1 base from V and 3 bases from J, with 13 bases between. The CDR3 DNA follows: TGTGCCAGCAGCTTAGCGGGCCAGGGACTCTACAATGAGCAGTTCTTC. Its translation is CASSLAGQGLYNEQFF.

The chain combines TRBV7-8 with TRBJ2-3, with D possibly TRBD1 on 5 matching bases. This CDR3 is 13 amino acids long. Germline assignment: CDR1 SGHVS and CDR2 FQNEAQ. The V and J ends lost 1 base and 4 bases respectively, with 6 bases between them. The CDR3: CASSLVTADTQYF. The CDR3 DNA reads TGTGCCAGCAGCTTAGTGACAGCAGATACGCAGTATTTT.

The chain is built from TRBV11-3 and TRBJ2-3; the D is unclear. With 0 bases removed from V and 0 bases from J, the gap between germline ends came to 13 bases. The CDR3 totals 17 residues. Germline assignment: CDR1 SGHNT and CDR2 YENEEA. CDR3 residues: CASSLDIRRSSTDTQYF. Written as DNA, the CDR3 is TGTGCCAGCAGCTTAGACATCCGGAGATCTAGCACAGATACGCAGTATTTT.

In its sample, this clone was seen a few times. The rearrangement uses TRBV12-5 and TRBJ1-1, with D hard to call. Trimming left V 4 bases short and J 0 bases short, with 9 bases between. This CDR3 comprises 14 residues. Germline loops: CDR1 LGHNT, CDR2 FRNRAP. The CDR3 spells CASGSQTMNTEAFF. CDR3 coding DNA: TGTGCTAGTGGTTCCCAAACTATGAACACTGAAGCTTTCTTT.

This chain joins TRBV5-1 and TRBJ1-2, with D perhaps TRBD1 (5 bases). Germline V lookup: CDR1 SGHRS, CDR2 YFSETQ. CDR3 length: 12 residues. V lost 4 bases and J lost 4, with 8 bases in between. CDR3: CASSGTAYGYTF. As DNA, the CDR3 is TGCGCCAGCAGCGGGACTGCCTATGGCTACACCTTC. Combining the CDR3 with reference TRBV5-1 and TRBJ1-2 gives the whole variable domain KAGVTQTPRYLIKTRGQQVTLSCSPISGHRSVSWYQQTPGQGLQFLFEYFSETQRNKGNFPGRFSGRQFSNSRSEMNVSTLELGDSALYLCASSGTAYGYTFGSGTRLTVV.

The rearrangement links TRBV29-1 to TRBJ1-1; 9 positions agree with TRBD1. V trimming: 4 bases; J trimming: 1 base; junction bases outside the gene matches: 4. This CDR3 spans 14 amino acids. Per the germline V gene, CDR1 is SQVTM and CDR2 is ANQGSEA. The CDR3 here is CSVAQGAGNTEAFF. CDR3 DNA sequence: TGCAGCGTTGCACAGGGGGCGGGGAACACTGAAGCTTTCTTT.

In DNA form, the CDR3 reads TGTGCCAGTAGTCCCGAGCGGGGGCAGGGGCACTATGGCTACACCTTC. Encoded protein: CASSPERGQGHYGYTF. V and J are TRBV19 and TRBJ1-2, with D possibly matching TRBD1 (6 bases). V shed 5 bases and J shed 3 bases, with 19 bases lying between them. Germline assignment: CDR1 LNHDA and CDR2 SQIVND (reference sequence). This CDR3 has 16 amino acids. Full variable domain (rest looked up from reference TRBV19 and TRBJ1-2): DGGITQSPKYLFRKEGQNVTLSCEQNLNHDAMYWYRQDPGQGLRLIYYSQIVNDFQKGDIAEGYSVSREKKESFPLTVTSAQKNPTAFYLCASSPERGQGHYGYTFGSGTRLTVV.

The chain is built from TRBV19 and TRBJ1-2; D not resolved. The V and J ends lost 9 bases and 8 bases respectively, with 13 bases between them. The germline gives CDR1 LNHDA, CDR2 SQIVND (reference sequence). This CDR3 spans 11 amino acids. The CDR3 reads CASSRRIGYTF. The CDR3 nucleotides are TGTGCCAGCAGCAGGCGAATCGGCTACACCTTC. The full variable domain, with the rest looked up from reference TRBV19 and TRBJ1-2, is DGGITQSPKYLFRKEGQNVTLSCEQNLNHDAMYWYRQDPGQGLRLIYYSQIVNDFQKGDIAEGYSVSREKKESFPLTVTSAQKNPTAFYLCASSRRIGYTFGSGTRLTVV.

V gene TRBV29-1 combines with J gene TRBJ1-1; 9 bases line up with TRBD1. The CDR3 sequence is 14 residues long. The germline V gene has CDR1 SQVTM and CDR2 ANQGSEA. Losses at the gene ends were 5 bases for V and 5 bases for J; bases not matched to a gene: 9. CDR3 DNA sequence: TGCAGCGTTTGTACCGGGACAGGGTTAACTGAAGCTTTCTTT. It encodes CSVCTGTGLTEAFF.

The rearrangement joins TRBV5-5 to TRBJ1-2; 7 nucleotides align to TRBD1. The CDR3 runs 14 residues. V was clipped by 0 bases and J by 2 bases; unmatched bases: 1. CDR1 SGHKS and CDR2 YYEKEE come from the germline V gene (reference sequence). DNA of the CDR3: TGTGCCAGCAGCTTGGGAGGGGGCAACTATGGCTACACCTTC. It translates to CASSLGGGNYGYTF.